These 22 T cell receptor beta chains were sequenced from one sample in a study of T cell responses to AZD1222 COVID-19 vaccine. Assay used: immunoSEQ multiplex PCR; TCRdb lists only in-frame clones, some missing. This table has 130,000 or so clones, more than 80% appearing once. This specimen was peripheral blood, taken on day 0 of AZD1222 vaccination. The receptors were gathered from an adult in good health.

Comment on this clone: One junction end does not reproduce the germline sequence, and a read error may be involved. The CDR3 region is CASSLTNRVGGTFF. The CDR3 DNA is TGTGCCAGCAGCTTAACTAACAGGGTTGGAGGAACATTCTTC. The chain links TRBV7-9 to TRBJ1-2, with D possibly matching TRBD1 (6 bases). CDR3 length: 14 residues. Germline CDR1 is SEHNR and CDR2 is FQNEAQ (reference sequence).

This chain's CDR3 is CASSAGLAGVANEQFF. Written as DNA, the CDR3 is TGTGCCAGCAGTGCCGGACTAGCGGGAGTTGCAAATGAGCAGTTCTTC. This sequence joins TRBV6-1 and TRBJ2-1, with TRBD2 matching 13 bases. Germline V gene data show CDR1 as MNHNS and CDR2 as SASEGT. CDR3 length equals 16 residues. After removal of 4 bases from V and 7 bases from J, the junction contained 7 bases not matched to a gene.

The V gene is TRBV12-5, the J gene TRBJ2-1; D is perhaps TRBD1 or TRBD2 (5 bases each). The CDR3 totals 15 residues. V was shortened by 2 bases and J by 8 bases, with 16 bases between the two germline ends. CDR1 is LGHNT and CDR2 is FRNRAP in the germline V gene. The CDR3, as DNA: TGTGCTAGTGGTTTGAACCGGGTAGGGGACGATGAGCAGTTCTTC. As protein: CASGLNRVGDDEQFF.

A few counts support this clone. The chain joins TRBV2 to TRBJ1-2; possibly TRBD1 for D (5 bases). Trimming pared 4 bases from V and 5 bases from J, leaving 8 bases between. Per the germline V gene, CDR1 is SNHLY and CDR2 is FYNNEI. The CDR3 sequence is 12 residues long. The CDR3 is CASSVGAYGYTF. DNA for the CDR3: TGTGCCAGCAGTGTCGGGGCTTATGGCTACACCTTC.

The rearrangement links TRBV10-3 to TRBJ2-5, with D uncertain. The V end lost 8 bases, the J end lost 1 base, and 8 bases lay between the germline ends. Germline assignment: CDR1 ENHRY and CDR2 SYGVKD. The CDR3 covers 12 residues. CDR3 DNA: TGTGCCATCGGACGGTCCCAAGAGACCCAGTACTTC. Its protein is CAIGRSQETQYF.

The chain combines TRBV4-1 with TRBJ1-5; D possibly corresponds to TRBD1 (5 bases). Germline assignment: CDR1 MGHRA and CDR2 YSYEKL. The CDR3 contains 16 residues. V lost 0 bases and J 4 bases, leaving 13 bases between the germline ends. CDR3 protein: CASSQDLKGANQPQHF. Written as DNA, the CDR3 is TGCGCCAGCAGCCAAGATCTCAAAGGGGCAAATCAGCCCCAGCATTTT.

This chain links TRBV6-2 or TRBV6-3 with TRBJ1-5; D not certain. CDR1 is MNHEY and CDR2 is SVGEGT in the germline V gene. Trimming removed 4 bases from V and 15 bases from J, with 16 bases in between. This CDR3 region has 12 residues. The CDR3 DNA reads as TGTGCCAGCAGTTCTATGGGTCGCCGCGGGCATTTT. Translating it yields CASSSMGRRGHF.

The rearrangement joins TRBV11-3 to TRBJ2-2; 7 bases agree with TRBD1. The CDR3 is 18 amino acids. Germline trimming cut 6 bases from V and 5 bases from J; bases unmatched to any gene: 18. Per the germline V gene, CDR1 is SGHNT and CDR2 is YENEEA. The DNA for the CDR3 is TGTGCCAGCAGGTTCCCGGGTCATCGGGGACAGCTTACCGGGGAGCTGTTTTTT. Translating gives CASRFPGHRGQLTGELFF.

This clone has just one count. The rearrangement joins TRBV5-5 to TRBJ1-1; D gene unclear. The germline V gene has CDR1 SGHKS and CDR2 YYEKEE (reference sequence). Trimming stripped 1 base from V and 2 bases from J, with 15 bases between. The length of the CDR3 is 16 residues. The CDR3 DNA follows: TGTGCCAGCAGCTTGATGGTTTTCTCAGTTAACACTGAAGCTTTCTTT. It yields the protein CASSLMVFSVNTEAFF.

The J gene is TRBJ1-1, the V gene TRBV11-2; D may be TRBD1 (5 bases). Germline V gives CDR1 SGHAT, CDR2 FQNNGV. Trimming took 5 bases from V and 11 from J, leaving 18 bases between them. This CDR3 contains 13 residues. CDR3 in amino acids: CASSPAPETEAFF. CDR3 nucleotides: TGTGCCAGCAGCCCCGCCCCGGAGACAGAGGCTTTCTTT.

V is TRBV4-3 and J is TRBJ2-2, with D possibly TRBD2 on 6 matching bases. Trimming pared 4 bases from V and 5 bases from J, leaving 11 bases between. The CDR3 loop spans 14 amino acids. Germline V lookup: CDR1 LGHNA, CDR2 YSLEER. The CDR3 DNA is TGCGCCAGCAGCCGTCTAGCGATAACCGGGGAGCTGTTTTTT. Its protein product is CASSRLAITGELFF.

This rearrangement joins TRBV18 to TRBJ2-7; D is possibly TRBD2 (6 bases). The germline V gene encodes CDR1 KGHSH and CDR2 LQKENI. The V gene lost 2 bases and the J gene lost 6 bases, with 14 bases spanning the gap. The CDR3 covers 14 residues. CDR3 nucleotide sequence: TGTGCCAGCTCACCATACCCCGGGACTTTCGAGCAGTACTTC. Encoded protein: CASSPYPGTFEQYF.

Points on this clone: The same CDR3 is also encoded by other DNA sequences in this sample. CDR3 sequence: CASSKGTSGSEQYF. In DNA form, the CDR3 reads TGTGCCAGCAGCAAAGGGACTAGCGGGAGCGAGCAGTACTTC. V usage is TRBV21-1 and J usage is TRBJ2-7; the table's D gene call, TRBD2, was not cross checked with the DNA. TRBV21-1 is classified as a pseudogene. CDR3 size: 14 residues.

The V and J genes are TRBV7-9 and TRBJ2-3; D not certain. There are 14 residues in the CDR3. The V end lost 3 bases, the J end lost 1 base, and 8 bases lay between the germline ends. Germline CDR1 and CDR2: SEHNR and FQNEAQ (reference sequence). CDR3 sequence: CASSLAQGTDTQYF. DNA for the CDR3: TGTGCCAGCAGCTTGGCCCAAGGCACAGATACGCAGTATTTT.

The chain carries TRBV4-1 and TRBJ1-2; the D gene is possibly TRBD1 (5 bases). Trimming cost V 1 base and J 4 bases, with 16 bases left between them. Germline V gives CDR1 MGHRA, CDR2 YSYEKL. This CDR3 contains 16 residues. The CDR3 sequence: CASSQGRDQDLYGYTF. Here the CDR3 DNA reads TGCGCCAGCAGCCAAGGTCGGGACCAGGACCTCTATGGCTACACCTTC.

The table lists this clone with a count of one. For the CDR3, the DNA is TGTGCCAGCAGCCCAAGGGCCGGACCCGCGGCCCAGTACTTC. This sequence encodes CASSPRAGPAAQYF. The V call is TRBV4-2, the J call TRBJ2-5; no clear D gene. V lost 4 bases and J lost 9, with 18 bases in between. This CDR3 comprises 14 residues. Germline CDR1 and CDR2: LGHNA and YNFKEQ.

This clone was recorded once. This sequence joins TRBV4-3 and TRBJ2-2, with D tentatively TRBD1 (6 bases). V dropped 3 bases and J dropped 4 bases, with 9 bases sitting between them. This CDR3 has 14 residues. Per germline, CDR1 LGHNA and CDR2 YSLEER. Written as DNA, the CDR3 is TGCGCCAGCAGCCAGTCCAGGGGCACCGGGGAGCTGTTTTTT. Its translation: CASSQSRGTGELFF.

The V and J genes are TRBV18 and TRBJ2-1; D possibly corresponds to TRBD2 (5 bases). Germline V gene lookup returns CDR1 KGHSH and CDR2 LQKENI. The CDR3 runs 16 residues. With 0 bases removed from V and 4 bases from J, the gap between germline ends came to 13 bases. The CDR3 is CASSPPGSGTYNEQFF. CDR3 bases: TGTGCCAGCTCACCACCTGGAAGCGGCACGTACAATGAGCAGTTCTTC.

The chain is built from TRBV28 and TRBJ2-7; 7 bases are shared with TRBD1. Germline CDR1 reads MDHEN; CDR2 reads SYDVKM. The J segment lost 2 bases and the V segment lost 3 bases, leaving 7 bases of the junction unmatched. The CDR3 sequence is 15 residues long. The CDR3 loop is CASSFGQELAYEQYF. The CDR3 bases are TGTGCCAGCAGTTTTGGACAGGAACTAGCCTACGAGCAGTACTTC.

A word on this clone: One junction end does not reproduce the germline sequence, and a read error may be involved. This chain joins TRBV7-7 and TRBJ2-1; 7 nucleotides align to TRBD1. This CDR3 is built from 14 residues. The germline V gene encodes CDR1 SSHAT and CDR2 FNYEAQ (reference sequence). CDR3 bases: TGTGCTAGCAGCTTGGGGGACAGAGACAATGAGCAGTTCTTC. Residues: CASSLGDRDNEQFF.

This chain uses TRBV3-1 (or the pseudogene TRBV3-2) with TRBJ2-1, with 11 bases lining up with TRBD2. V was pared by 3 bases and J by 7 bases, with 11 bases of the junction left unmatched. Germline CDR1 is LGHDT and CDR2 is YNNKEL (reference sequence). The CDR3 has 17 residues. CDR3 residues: CASSHQAGTSGTNEQFF. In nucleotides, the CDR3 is TGTGCCAGCAGCCATCAGGCCGGGACTAGCGGTACTAATGAGCAGTTCTTC.

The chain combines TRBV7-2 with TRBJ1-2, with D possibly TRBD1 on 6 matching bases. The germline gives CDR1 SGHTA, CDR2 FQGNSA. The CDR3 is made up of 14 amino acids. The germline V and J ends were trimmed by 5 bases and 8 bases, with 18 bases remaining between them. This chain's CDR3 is CASSGMDSYSGYTF. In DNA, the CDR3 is TGTGCCAGCAGCGGGATGGACAGTTATTCCGGCTACACCTTC.